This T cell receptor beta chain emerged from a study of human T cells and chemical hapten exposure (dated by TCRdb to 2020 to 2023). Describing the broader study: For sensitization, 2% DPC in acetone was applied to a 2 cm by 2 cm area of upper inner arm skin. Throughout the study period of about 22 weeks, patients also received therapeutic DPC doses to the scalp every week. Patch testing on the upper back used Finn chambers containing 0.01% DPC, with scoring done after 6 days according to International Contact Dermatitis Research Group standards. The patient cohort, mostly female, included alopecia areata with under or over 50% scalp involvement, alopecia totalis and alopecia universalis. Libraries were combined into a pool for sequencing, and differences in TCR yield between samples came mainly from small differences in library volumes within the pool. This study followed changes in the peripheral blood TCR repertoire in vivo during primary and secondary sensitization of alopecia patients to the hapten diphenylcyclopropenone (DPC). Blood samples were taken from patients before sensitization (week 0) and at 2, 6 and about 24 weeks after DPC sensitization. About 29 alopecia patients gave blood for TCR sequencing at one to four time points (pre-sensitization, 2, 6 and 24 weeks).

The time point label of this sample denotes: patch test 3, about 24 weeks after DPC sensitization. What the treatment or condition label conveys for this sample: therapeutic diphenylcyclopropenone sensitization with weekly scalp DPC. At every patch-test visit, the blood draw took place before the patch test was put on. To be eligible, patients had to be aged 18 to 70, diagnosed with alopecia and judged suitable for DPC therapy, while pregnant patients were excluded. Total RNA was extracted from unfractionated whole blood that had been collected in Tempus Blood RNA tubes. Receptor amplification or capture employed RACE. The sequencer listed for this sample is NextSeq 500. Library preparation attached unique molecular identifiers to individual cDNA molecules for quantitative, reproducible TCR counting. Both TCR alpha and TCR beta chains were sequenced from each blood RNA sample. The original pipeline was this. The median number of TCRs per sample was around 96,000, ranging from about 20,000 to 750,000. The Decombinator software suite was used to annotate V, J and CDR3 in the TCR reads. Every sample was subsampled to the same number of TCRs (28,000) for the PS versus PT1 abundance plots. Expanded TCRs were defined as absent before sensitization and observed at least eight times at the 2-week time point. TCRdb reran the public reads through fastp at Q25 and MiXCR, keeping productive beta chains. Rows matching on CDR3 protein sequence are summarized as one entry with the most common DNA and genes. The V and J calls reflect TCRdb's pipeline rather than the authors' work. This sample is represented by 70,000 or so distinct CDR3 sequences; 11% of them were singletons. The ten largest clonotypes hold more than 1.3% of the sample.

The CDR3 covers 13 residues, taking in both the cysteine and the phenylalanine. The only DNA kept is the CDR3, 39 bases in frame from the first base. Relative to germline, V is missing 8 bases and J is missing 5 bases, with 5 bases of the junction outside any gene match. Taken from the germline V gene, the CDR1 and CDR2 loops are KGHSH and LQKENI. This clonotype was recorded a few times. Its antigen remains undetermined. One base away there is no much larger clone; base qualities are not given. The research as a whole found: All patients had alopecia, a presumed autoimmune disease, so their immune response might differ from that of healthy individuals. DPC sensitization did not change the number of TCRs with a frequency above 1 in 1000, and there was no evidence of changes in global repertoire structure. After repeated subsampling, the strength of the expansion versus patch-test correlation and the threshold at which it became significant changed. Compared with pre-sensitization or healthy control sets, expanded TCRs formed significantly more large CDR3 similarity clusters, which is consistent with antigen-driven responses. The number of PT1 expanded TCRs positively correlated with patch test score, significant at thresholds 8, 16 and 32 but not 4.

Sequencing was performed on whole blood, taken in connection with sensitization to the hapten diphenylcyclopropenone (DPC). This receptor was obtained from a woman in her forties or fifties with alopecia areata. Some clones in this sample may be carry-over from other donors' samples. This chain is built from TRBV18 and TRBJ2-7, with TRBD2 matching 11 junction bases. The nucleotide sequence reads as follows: TGTGCCAGCGAGGGGACTAGCGGAGACGAGCAGTACTTC. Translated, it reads CASEGTSGDEQYF.